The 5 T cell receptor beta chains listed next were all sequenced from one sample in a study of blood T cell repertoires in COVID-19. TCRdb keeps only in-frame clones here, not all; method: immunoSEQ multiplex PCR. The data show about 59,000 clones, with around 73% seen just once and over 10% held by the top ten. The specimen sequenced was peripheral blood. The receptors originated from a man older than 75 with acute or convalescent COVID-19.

CDR3 sequence (DNA): TGTGCCAGCAGTCGGCCGGGAGGGCCTAACGAGCAGTACTTC. It specifies CASSRPGGPNEQYF. V gene TRBV27 combines with J gene TRBJ2-7; 8 bases fit TRBD2. The CDR3 covers 14 residues. Per the germline V gene, CDR1 is MNHEY and CDR2 is SMNVEV (reference sequence). Losses at the gene ends were 5 bases for V and 5 bases for J; bases not matched to a gene: 8.

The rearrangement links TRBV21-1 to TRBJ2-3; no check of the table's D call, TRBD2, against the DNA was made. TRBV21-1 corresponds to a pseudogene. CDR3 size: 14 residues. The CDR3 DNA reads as TGTGCCAGTCTCTCGGGGTCTGGCACAGATACGCAGTATTTT. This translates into CASLSGSGTDTQYF.

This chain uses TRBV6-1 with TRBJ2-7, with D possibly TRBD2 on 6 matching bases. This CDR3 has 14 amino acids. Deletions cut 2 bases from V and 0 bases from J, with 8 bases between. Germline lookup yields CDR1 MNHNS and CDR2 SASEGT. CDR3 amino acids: CASSEMTSSYEQYF. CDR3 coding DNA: TGTGCCAGCAGTGAAATGACTAGCTCCTACGAGCAGTACTTC.

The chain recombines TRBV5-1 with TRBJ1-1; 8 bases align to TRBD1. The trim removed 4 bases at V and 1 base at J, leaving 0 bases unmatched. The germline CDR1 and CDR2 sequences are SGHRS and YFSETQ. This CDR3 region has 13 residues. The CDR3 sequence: CASSDRGNTEAFF. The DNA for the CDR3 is TGCGCCAGCAGCGACAGGGGGAACACTGAAGCTTTCTTT. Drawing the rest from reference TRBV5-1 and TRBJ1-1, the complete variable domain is KAGVTQTPRYLIKTRGQQVTLSCSPISGHRSVSWYQQTPGQGLQFLFEYFSETQRNKGNFPGRFSGRQFSNSRSEMNVSTLELGDSALYLCASSDRGNTEAFFGQGTRLTVV.

CDR3 amino acids: CASSLGTGYTF. The CDR3 nucleotides are TGTGCCAGCAGTCTCGGGACAGGCTACACCTTC. The chain employs TRBV12-3 or TRBV12-4 and TRBJ1-2, with D possibly being TRBD1 (6 bases). The CDR3 is 11 amino acids. Trimming left V 5 bases short and J 8 bases short, with 9 bases between.